This T cell receptor (beta chain) is drawn from a study of cytomegalovirus exposure and HLA in healthy donors. At the level of the study: Earlier, some 180 million T cells were analyzed, and about 120 million unique TCR beta sequences were found among them. Study-level points and caveats: Apart from CMV serostatus, no immune exposure information was available.

PCR amplification relied on 60 Vbeta primers (plus 13 Jbeta primers). In the authors' workflow: Some 10 million shared chains were among the approximately 87 million unique TCR beta chains that a later analysis counted. Some clones are missing from TCRdb's copy, which holds only in-frame ones; the method was immunoSEQ multiplex PCR. That table is the source of V, J and clone size, and D and trimming were worked out from the DNA. Seen here are around 120,000 clones, 65% to 85% observed once, and the top ten hold more than 0.2%. There were likely unrecorded immune exposures, though donors were nominally healthy when sampled. About this clone: The antigen remains unidentified.

Germline assignment: CDR1 MNHNS and CDR2 SASEGT. This CDR3 region has 13 residues. Trimming stripped 6 bases from V and 1 base from J, with 8 bases between. Sequenced input: PBMCs. This receptor was identified in a man aged 45-60 years in good health and CMV-seronegative. The rearrangement uses TRBV6-1 and TRBJ2-3; TRBD2 might be the D (6 bases). CDR3 coding DNA: TGTGCCAGCAGAGCGGGTGGCACAGATACGCAGTATTTT. Its protein product is CASRAGGTDTQYF.